These 26 T cell receptor beta chains share one sample of origin, sequenced in a study of blood T cell repertoires in COVID-19. Profiled with immunoSEQ multiplex PCR; TCRdb holds only in-frame clones, not every one. The sample has more than 95,000 clones, over 75% seen once. Input material: peripheral blood. The source of these receptors is a man aged 55 to 69 with acute or convalescent COVID-19.

The table lists this clone with a count of one. The chain employs TRBV19 and TRBJ1-4; 9 nucleotides agree with TRBD1. V lost 7 bases and J lost 7; bases outside the gene matches: 16. The CDR3 loop spans 17 amino acids. CDR1 and CDR2 from the germline V gene are LNHDA and SQIVND (reference sequence). CDR3 loop: CASTPPGQGLYGEKLFF. Here the CDR3 DNA reads TGTGCCAGTACCCCGCCGGGACAGGGTCTTTACGGTGAAAAACTGTTTTTT.

The rearrangement links TRBV27 to TRBJ1-6; D is possibly TRBD1 (5 bases). This CDR3 region has 15 residues. V shed 3 bases and J shed 2 bases, with 8 bases lying between them. Germline loops: CDR1 MNHEY, CDR2 SMNVEV (reference sequence). CDR3 bases: TGTGCCAGCAGTTTTCAGGGTACCTATAATTCACCCCTCCACTTT. Amino acid sequence: CASSFQGTYNSPLHF.

V usage is TRBV5-4 and J usage is TRBJ1-3; tentatively, D is TRBD1 (6 bases). CDR1 SGHNT and CDR2 YYREEE come from the germline V gene (reference sequence). V was clipped by 4 bases and J by 0 bases, with 14 bases between them. The CDR3 runs to 16 residues. CDR3 in amino acids: CASSTGQTVSGNTIYF. For the CDR3, the DNA is TGTGCCAGCAGCACCGGACAGACCGTCTCTGGAAACACCATATATTTT.

This chain joins TRBV2 and TRBJ1-1; perhaps TRBD1 as D (5 bases). CDR1 is SNHLY and CDR2 is FYNNEI in the germline V gene. V was clipped by 6 bases and J by 3 bases, with 14 bases between them. This CDR3 has 14 residues. DNA for the CDR3: TGTGCCAGCAGCTCAGGGACGGGGGACACTGAAGCTTTCTTT. Translation gives CASSSGTGDTEAFF.

The gene calls are TRBV6-6 and TRBJ1-5; D is possibly TRBD1 (5 bases). V was shortened by 7 bases and J by 7 bases, with 17 bases between the two germline ends. The CDR3 loop spans 14 amino acids. Germline CDR1 MNHNY, CDR2 SVGAGI (reference sequence). This chain's CDR3 is CASNSPGIWQPQHF. CDR3 nucleotide sequence: TGTGCCAGCAACTCCCCAGGGATATGGCAGCCCCAGCATTTT.

The rearrangement links TRBV9 to TRBJ2-2, with 13 bases fitting TRBD2. The CDR3 is 17 amino acids. Germline V CDR1 and CDR2: SGDLS, YYNGEE. J lost 4 bases, V lost 6 bases, and 9 bases had no gene match. CDR3 nucleotides: TGTGCCAGCACTCCACTAGCGGGGGGGCCGATCACCGGGGAGCTGTTTTTT. The encoded protein is CASTPLAGGPITGELFF.

This clone has just one count. The chain recombines TRBV5-1 with TRBJ2-3; D gene uncertain. This CDR3 comprises 13 residues. Germline values: CDR1 SGHRS, CDR2 YFSETQ. Trimming took 3 bases from V and 0 from J, leaving 5 bases between them. CDR3 DNA: TGCGCCAGCAGCTCCCCTAGCACAGATACGCAGTATTTT. Protein sequence: CASSSPSTDTQYF.

This rearrangement joins TRBV12-3 or TRBV12-4 to TRBJ1-4; D remains ambiguous. This CDR3 is 12 amino acids long. Trimming took off 5 bases at V and 14 bases at J, with 15 bases between the two ends. The CDR3 DNA sequence: TGTGCCAGCAGTCCAGACAACGGCGTTCTGTTTTTT. Its translation: CASSPDNGVLFF.

This clone has a handful of counts. This chain uses TRBV30 with TRBJ2-5; 8 nucleotides agree with TRBD2. CDR3 length equals 13 residues. Germline CDR1 GTSNPN, CDR2 SVGIG (reference sequence). Unmatched junction bases numbered 8, after V lost 2 bases and J lost 9 bases. For the CDR3, the DNA is TGTGCCTGGAGTACCGCGGGGGGCTCCCCCCAGTACTTC. Translation: CAWSTAGGSPQYF.

V usage is TRBV10-3 and J usage is TRBJ1-1; TRBD1 matches at 8 bases. The CDR3 has 13 amino acids. Germline V gene data show CDR1 as ENHRY and CDR2 as SYGVKD. The junction had 5 bases not matched to a gene; V was cut back by 10 bases and J by 1 base. CDR3 nucleotides: TGTGCCACACAGGGGGAAGAGAACACTGAAGCTTTCTTT. Translated: CATQGEENTEAFF.

CDR3 nucleotide sequence: TGCGCCAGCAGCCCTACACAGGGAAATGAGCAGTTCTTC. Its protein is CASSPTQGNEQFF. The J gene is TRBJ2-1, the V gene TRBV5-1; D is perhaps TRBD1 (6 bases). The ends were cut back, 4 bases at V and 7 bases at J, with 12 bases in the middle. CDR1 and CDR2 from the germline V gene are SGHRS and YFSETQ. This CDR3 spans 13 amino acids. Looking up the rest from reference TRBV5-1 and TRBJ2-1 gives the full variable domain: KAGVTQTPRYLIKTRGQQVTLSCSPISGHRSVSWYQQTPGQGLQFLFEYFSETQRNKGNFPGRFSGRQFSNSRSEMNVSTLELGDSALYLCASSPTQGNEQFFGPGTRLTVL.

CDR3 amino acids: CASSLGDRELVPPFF. The CDR3 nucleotides are TGCGCCAGCAGCTTAGGGGACAGGGAACTTGTACCCCCTTTCTTT. This chain connects TRBV5-1 to TRBJ1-1; 9 positions agree with TRBD1. The CDR3 contains 15 residues. The V and J ends lost 2 bases and 12 bases, in that order; junction bases with no gene match: 14. From germline, CDR1 is SGHRS and CDR2 YFSETQ. The full variable domain, its missing parts supplied by reference TRBV5-1 and TRBJ1-1, is KAGVTQTPRYLIKTRGQQVTLSCSPISGHRSVSWYQQTPGQGLQFLFEYFSETQRNKGNFPGRFSGRQFSNSRSEMNVSTLELGDSALYLCASSLGDRELVPPFFGQGTRLTVV.

The chain couples TRBV5-1 to TRBJ1-2; D perhaps matches TRBD1 (5 bases). This CDR3 is built from 11 residues. Germline V CDR1 and CDR2: SGHRS, YFSETQ. V gave up 5 bases and J gave up 5 bases, with 7 bases separating them. In DNA form, the CDR3 reads TGCGCCAGCAGGGGGCCGTATGGCTACACCTTC. Its translation: CASRGPYGYTF.

The chain couples TRBV19 to TRBJ2-2; the match to TRBD1 covers 7 bases. Trimming took 3 bases from V and 3 from J; bases not matched to a gene: 10. Germline values: CDR1 LNHDA, CDR2 SQIVND (reference sequence). CDR3 length: 17 amino acids. For the CDR3, the DNA is TGTGCCAGTAGTATTGGAACAGGGGCCGGGGACACCGGGGAGCTGTTTTTT. As protein: CASSIGTGAGDTGELFF. The full variable domain, in which reference TRBV19 and TRBJ2-2 provide the parts outside the CDR3, is DGGITQSPKYLFRKEGQNVTLSCEQNLNHDAMYWYRQDPGQGLRLIYYSQIVNDFQKGDIAEGYSVSREKKESFPLTVTSAQKNPTAFYLCASSIGTGAGDTGELFFGEGSRLTVL.

The rearrangement uses TRBV18 and TRBJ1-2, with D possibly being TRBD1 (5 bases). Germline V gene sequence: CDR1 KGHSH, CDR2 LQKENI. CDR3 length equals 15 residues. Trimming took off 3 bases at V and 3 bases at J, with 14 bases between the two ends. CDR3 nucleotides: TGTGCCAGCTCACCTCTTCGGGGGGTGGACTATGGCTACACCTTC. Protein sequence: CASSPLRGVDYGYTF.

The genes are TRBV3-1 (or the pseudogene TRBV3-2) and TRBJ2-1; D is possibly TRBD2 (6 bases). V lost 0 bases and J 6 bases, leaving 9 bases between the germline ends. The CDR3 covers 14 residues. Germline V gives CDR1 LGHDT, CDR2 YNNKEL (reference sequence). CDR3 in amino acids: CASSQEARGNEQFF. The DNA of the CDR3 is TGTGCCAGCAGCCAAGAAGCGCGGGGCAATGAGCAGTTCTTC.

The genes are TRBV30 and TRBJ1-5; D unclear. This CDR3 comprises 15 residues. Trimming shortened V by 0 bases and J by 4 bases, and 13 bases separated the two germline ends. Germline CDR1 is GTSNPN and CDR2 is SVGIG (reference sequence). The CDR3 DNA is TGTGCCTGGAGTGTAAGCGGGCCCCAGAATCAGCCCCAGCATTTT. This codes for CAWSVSGPQNQPQHF.

A remark on this clone: Other nucleotide sequences in the sample specify the same CDR3. The rearrangement uses TRBV30 and TRBJ1-5; possible D gene TRBD1, 5 bases. CDR1 and CDR2 from the germline V gene are GTSNPN and SVGIG (reference sequence). With 4 bases removed from V and 1 base from J, the gap between germline ends came to 17 bases. This CDR3 has 16 residues. The chain's CDR3 is CAWTRAGAGSNQPQHF. In nucleotides, the CDR3 is TGTGCCTGGACACGGGCTGGGGCCGGGAGCAATCAGCCCCAGCATTTT.

The chain employs TRBV5-1 and TRBJ1-6; D is ambiguous. CDR3 size: 15 residues. V lost 0 bases to trimming and J lost 2 bases, with 6 bases between them. Germline CDR1 is SGHRS and CDR2 is YFSETQ. CDR3: CASSLELTYNSPLHF. DNA for the CDR3: TGCGCCAGCAGCTTGGAACTGACCTATAATTCACCCCTCCACTTT.

The V and J genes are TRBV7-8 and TRBJ1-1; perhaps TRBD1 as D (5 bases). V gave up 5 bases and J gave up 7 bases, with 14 bases separating them. CDR1 is SGHVS, CDR2 FQNEAQ, per germline. The CDR3 runs 13 residues. The CDR3 sequence: CASSGVGGGEAFF. For the CDR3, the DNA is TGTGCCAGCAGCGGAGTGGGGGGAGGTGAAGCTTTCTTT.

J is TRBJ1-6 and V is TRBV5-1; D unclear. Germline V gives CDR1 SGHRS, CDR2 YFSETQ. Trimming removed 0 bases from V and 10 bases from J, with 8 bases in between. The CDR3 has 13 residues. The DNA for the CDR3 is TGCGCCAGCAGCTTGGAGAATGGCTCACCCCTCCACTTT. The encoded protein is CASSLENGSPLHF.

This clone was recorded only once. This sequence joins TRBV4-2 and TRBJ2-1, with 8 nucleotides matching TRBD2. The germline V gene encodes CDR1 LGHNA and CDR2 YNFKEQ. Trimming removed 0 bases from V and 4 bases from J; junction bases left unmatched: 8. This CDR3 is built from 17 residues. The CDR3 region is CASSQDSRGGIYNEQFF. Written as DNA, the CDR3 is TGTGCCAGCAGCCAAGATTCACGGGGGGGAATATACAATGAGCAGTTCTTC.

This chain uses TRBV6-5 with TRBJ1-5; D ambiguous. CDR3 size: 12 residues. Per the germline V gene, CDR1 is MNHEY and CDR2 is SVGAGI. Trimming left V 6 bases short and J 6 bases short, with 9 bases between. The CDR3: CASRTVGQPQHF. CDR3 DNA: TGTGCCAGCAGAACAGTGGGTCAGCCCCAGCATTTT.

The CDR3 sequence: CASSHSAGDGYTF. DNA of the CDR3: TGTGCCAGCAGCCACTCAGCAGGGGATGGCTACACCTTC. The V gene is TRBV3-1 (or the pseudogene TRBV3-2), the J gene TRBJ1-2; TRBD1 is a possible D gene (6 bases). Looked up from germline, CDR1 is LGHDT and CDR2 is YNNKEL (reference sequence). V was shortened by 3 bases and J by 6 bases, with 11 bases between the two germline ends. The CDR3 totals 13 residues.

V and J are TRBV6-4 and TRBJ2-3, with TRBD1 as a possible D gene (5 bases). The germline V and J ends were trimmed by 4 bases and 5 bases, with 13 bases remaining between them. The CDR3 loop spans 14 amino acids. Germline assignment: CDR1 MRHNA and CDR2 SNTAGT. The CDR3 DNA follows: TGTGCCAGCAGTGGAGAAGGGGTAGGAGATACGCAGTATTTT. Translated, it gives CASSGEGVGDTQYF.

This clone was counted only a few times. This chain links TRBV18 with TRBJ1-2, with 7 bases identical to TRBD1. The CDR3 length is 13 residues. V shed 5 bases, J shed 8 bases, and the junction held 8 bases outside the gene matches. CDR1 is KGHSH, CDR2 LQKENI, per germline. Here the CDR3 DNA reads TGTGCCAGCTCATCCGACAGGGTAAAGGGCTACACCTTC. It translates to CASSSDRVKGYTF.